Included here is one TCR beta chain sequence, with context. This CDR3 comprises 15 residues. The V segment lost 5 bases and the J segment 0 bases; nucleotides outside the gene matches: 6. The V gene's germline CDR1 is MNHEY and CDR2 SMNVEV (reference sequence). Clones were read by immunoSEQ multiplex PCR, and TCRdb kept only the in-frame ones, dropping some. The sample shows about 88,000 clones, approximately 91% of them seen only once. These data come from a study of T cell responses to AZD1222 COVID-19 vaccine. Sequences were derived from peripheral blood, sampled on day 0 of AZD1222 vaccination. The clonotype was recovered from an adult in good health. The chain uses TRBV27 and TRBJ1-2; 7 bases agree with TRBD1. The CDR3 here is CASSVTGATNYGYTF. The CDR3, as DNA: TGTGCCAGCAGTGTCACAGGGGCCACTAACTATGGCTACACCTTC.